This TCR beta chain was found in a study of patients and donors after allogeneic stem cell transplantation. One entry per CDR3 protein, called by TCRdb with MiXCR from the RT-PCR reads. The profile covers about 410,000 distinct CDR3 sequences, with 15% to 20% appearing a single time and less than 8.5% taken by the ten largest. The CDR3 spans 15 residues. Trimming pared 4 bases from V and 4 bases from J, leaving 17 bases between. The germline V gene encodes CDR1 SGHDT and CDR2 YYEEEE. J is TRBJ2-5 and V is TRBV5-6; D is perhaps TRBD2 (6 bases). This TCR came from a human donor who was either an allogeneic HSCT recipient or a stem cell or donor lymphocyte infusion donor (not recorded which). It is not recorded whose cells these are; they may come from a transplant donor. The sequencing input was blood, either unsorted or a sorted T cell fraction (not recorded which). Here the CDR3 reads CASSPDRRGGETQYF. The CDR3 DNA reads as TGTGCCAGCAGCCCCGATCGGCGGGGAGGAGAGACCCAGTACTTC.